This T cell receptor beta chain was found in a study of blood T cells in healthy people across ages. Findings and limits, study-wide: Any conclusive comparison of naive versus antigen-experienced cells was prevented by using unsorted PBMCs.

Each sample gave at least 6 million isolated PBMCs. About this clonotype itself: Its cognate antigen is unknown.

A J-beta primer mix and a sample-barcoded 5' primer were used in a second PCR of roughly 6 to 11 cycles. Each cDNA molecule carried a tag from a template-switch adaptor that contained 12 random nucleotides. TCRdb fed the 5' RACE reads into MiXCR, producing one record per CDR3 protein. The table lists 1.5 million to 2 million distinct CDR3 sequences, 30% to 40% of them singletons. Sequenced input: blood. This TCR was recovered from a woman aged 25 to 39 in good health.

CDR3 in amino acids: CASSWGPGSYEQYF. The DNA of the CDR3 is TGTGCCAGCAGCTGGGGGCCGGGGTCCTACGAGCAGTACTTC. The V call is TRBV5-6, the J call TRBJ2-7; TRBD1 is a possible D gene (6 bases). From germline, CDR1 is SGHDT and CDR2 YYEEEE. The CDR3 has 14 amino acids. V was shortened by 3 bases and J by 1 base, with 11 bases between the two germline ends.